This T cell receptor beta chain is drawn from a study of neurological immune-mediated disorders. About the research overall: The roughly 34 multiple sclerosis patients comprised about 30 that were relapsing-remitting and 3 that were secondary progressive.

The CDR3 has 15 amino acids. Germline V gene data show CDR1 as SGHAT and CDR2 as FQNNGV. V was cut by 0 bases and J by 8 bases, with 14 bases left in between. The team produced cDNA through 5'RACE using 10-nucleotide random UMIs. Via MiXCR, TCRdb re-called the 5' RACE reads, giving one row per CDR3 protein. Seen here are 50,000 to 85,000 distinct CDR3 sequences, 5.2% observed once, and the top ten hold about 3%. To note about this clonotype: Its target is not known.

Unsorted libraries were prepared from 2 million PBMCs that had been stored at -80 C. Study-level findings and limits: A possible signature appeared as one related-CDR3 cluster, in which phylogenetic grouping placed the repertoires of 18 of 34 multiple sclerosis patients.

The sequenced sample consisted of PBMCs. The sequence derives from a woman aged 25 to 45 with multiple sclerosis. V usage is TRBV11-2 and J usage is TRBJ2-1; D uncertain. In DNA form, the CDR3 reads TGTGCCAGCAGCTTAGAGGGTTCCGGTCGGGATGAGCAGTTCTTC. Translated: CASSLEGSGRDEQFF.